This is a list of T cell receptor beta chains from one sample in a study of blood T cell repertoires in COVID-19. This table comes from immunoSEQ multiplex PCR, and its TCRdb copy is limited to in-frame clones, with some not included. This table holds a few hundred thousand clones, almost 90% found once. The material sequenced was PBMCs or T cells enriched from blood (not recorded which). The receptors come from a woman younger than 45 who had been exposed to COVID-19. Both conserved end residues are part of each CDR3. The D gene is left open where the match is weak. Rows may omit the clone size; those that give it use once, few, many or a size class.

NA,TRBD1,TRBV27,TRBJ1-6,TGTGCCAGCATCTTCCGCGGACAGGGGAGCTCCTATAATTCACCCCTCCACTTT,CASIFRGQGSSYNSPLHF
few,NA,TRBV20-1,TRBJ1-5,TGCAGTGCTAGAGATGGGCGTGCCCAGCATTTT,CSARDGRAQHF
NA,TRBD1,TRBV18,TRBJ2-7,TGTGCCAGCTCACCACAAGGACAGGACTACGAGCAGTACTTC,CASSPQGQDYEQYF
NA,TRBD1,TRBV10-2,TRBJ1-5,TGCGCCAGCAGTGAAGGGGGCTACAATCAGCCCCAGCATTTT,CASSEGGYNQPQHF
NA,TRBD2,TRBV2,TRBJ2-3,TGTGCCAGCAGATCAACCGGGACTAGCGGGGCGGGGGCGCAGTATTTT,CASRSTGTSGAGAQYF
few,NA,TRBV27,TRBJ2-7,TGTGCCAGCAGTTTACCGATTCTAGCCTACGAGCAGTACTTC,CASSLPILAYEQYF
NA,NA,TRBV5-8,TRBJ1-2,TGTGCCAGCAGCTTCGGGGGACACTATGGCTACACCTTC,CASSFGGHYGYTF
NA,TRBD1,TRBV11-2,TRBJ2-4,TGTGCCAGCAGCAGAGCCGGGACAGAAAACATTCAGTACTTC,CASSRAGTENIQYF
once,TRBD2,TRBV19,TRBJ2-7,TGTGCCAGTAGTAGGGTCCGGACTAGCATTCACGAGCAGTACTTC,CASSRVRTSIHEQYF
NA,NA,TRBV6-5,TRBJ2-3,TGTGCCAGCAGTTATGGGCGCGCAACCGATACGCAGTATTTT,CASSYGRATDTQYF
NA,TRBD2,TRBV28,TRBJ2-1,TGTGCCAGCAGGGAACTAGCGGGAGCCCACAATGAGCAGTTCTTC,CASRELAGAHNEQFF
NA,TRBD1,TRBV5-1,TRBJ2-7,TGCGCCAGCCAGGACAGGGCCTACGAGCAGTACTTC,CASQDRAYEQYF
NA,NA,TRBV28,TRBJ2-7,TGTGCCAGCAGCCCCGCAGGTGGTACTAGCTTACACGGGTCCTACGAGCAGTACTTC,CASSPAGGTSLHGSYEQYF
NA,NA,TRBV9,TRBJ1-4,TGTGCCAGCAGCCCCCGTCAGGCCCCAACTAATGAAAAACTGTTTTTT,CASSPRQAPTNEKLFF
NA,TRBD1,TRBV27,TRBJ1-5,TGTGCCAGCAGTTCCTACAGGGGGCATCAGCCCCAGCATTTT,CASSSYRGHQPQHF
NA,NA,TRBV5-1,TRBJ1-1,TGCGCCAGCAGCAACTACGGACGGACTAACACTGAAGCTTTCTTT,CASSNYGRTNTEAFF
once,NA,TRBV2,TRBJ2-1,TGTGCCAGCAGTGATTTTGGGCCCTACAATGAGCAGTTCTTC,CASSDFGPYNEQFF
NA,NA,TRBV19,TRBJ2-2,TGTGCCAGTAGTAAGCCTAGCAACACCGGGGAGCTGTTTTTT,CASSKPSNTGELFF
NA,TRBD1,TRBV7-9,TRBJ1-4,TGTGCCAGCAGCGGAAGGACAGGGCGTCGAGATGAAAAACTGTTTTTT,CASSGRTGRRDEKLFF
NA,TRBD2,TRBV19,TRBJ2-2,TGTGCCAGTAGTATACTTCTAGCGGGAGTATTAGAAATGGAGGAGGAGCTGTTTTTT,CASSILLAGVLEMEEELFF
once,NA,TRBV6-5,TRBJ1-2,TGTGCCAGCAGTTACCAGCCGAACAGGGCGGATGGCTACACCTTC,CASSYQPNRADGYTF
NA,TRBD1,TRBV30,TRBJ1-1,TGTGCCTGGAGTACGCAGGGGGTGAACACTGAAGCTTTCTTT,CAWSTQGVNTEAFF
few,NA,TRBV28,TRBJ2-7,TGTGCCAGCATAGCGACAGGTCCCTACGAGCAGTACTTC,CASIATGPYEQYF
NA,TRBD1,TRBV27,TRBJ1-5,TGTGCCAGCAGGGTAATGGGACAGGGAGACAATCAGCCCCAGCATTTT,CASRVMGQGDNQPQHF
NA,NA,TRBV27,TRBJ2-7,TGTGCCAGCAGTTTACGGGGGATGACCTACGAGCAGTACTTC,CASSLRGMTYEQYF
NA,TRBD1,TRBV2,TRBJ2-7,TGTGCCAGCAGGGACAGGGGACCAGCTACCGAGCAGTACTTC,CASRDRGPATEQYF
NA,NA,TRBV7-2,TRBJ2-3,TGTGCCAGCAGCTTTAGACAGACAGATACGCAGTATTTT,CASSFRQTDTQYF
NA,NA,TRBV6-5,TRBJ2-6,TGTGCCAGCAGTTACGAGGGTACTGGGGCCAACGTCCTGACTTTC,CASSYEGTGANVLTF
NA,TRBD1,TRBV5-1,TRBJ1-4,TGCGCCAGCCGCAACAGGGGGAGGAAGGATGAAAAACTGTTTTTT,CASRNRGRKDEKLFF
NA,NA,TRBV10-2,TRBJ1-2,TGCGCCAGCGGGTTGAGGGCTTATGGCTACACCTTC,CASGLRAYGYTF
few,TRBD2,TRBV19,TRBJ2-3,TGTGCCAGTAGCCACTCACTAGCGGGAGGCCCCGGTACGCAGTATTTT,CASSHSLAGGPGTQYF
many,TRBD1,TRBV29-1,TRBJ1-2,TGCAGCGTGGGACAGTTTAACTATGGCTACACCTTC,CSVGQFNYGYTF
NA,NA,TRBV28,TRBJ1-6,TGTGCCAGCACGGAGGGAGTCGTCTCACCCCTCCACTTT,CASTEGVVSPLHF
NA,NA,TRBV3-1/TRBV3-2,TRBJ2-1,TGTGCCAGCAGCCAAGATCTACGGGGACTGAGCTACAATGAGCAGTTCTTC,CASSQDLRGLSYNEQFF
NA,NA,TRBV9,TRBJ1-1,TGTGCCAGCAGCGTTTCGGTTTCCACTGAAGCTTTCTTT,CASSVSVSTEAFF
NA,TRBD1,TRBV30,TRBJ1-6,TGTGCCTGGAGTAACAGGGGTTCACCCCTCCACTTT,CAWSNRGSPLHF
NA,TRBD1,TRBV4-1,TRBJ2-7,TGCGCCAGCAGCCAAGAGGACAGGGCTTCCTACGAGCAGTACTTC,CASSQEDRASYEQYF
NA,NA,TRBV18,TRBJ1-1,TGTGCCAGCTCCTCCCGTCCGGGTGAAGCTTTCTTT,CASSSRPGEAFF
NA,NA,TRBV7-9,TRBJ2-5,TGTGCCAGCAGCTTAGTTACTGGGGCAGGAAGGACCCAGTACTTC,CASSLVTGAGRTQYF
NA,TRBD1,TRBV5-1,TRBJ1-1,TGCGCCAGCAGCTTGTCAGGGGGCAACACTGAAGCTTTCTTT,CASSLSGGNTEAFF
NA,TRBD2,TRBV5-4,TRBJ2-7,TGTGCCAGCACCTGGGGTAGGACTAGGGAGTACTTC,CASTWGRTREYF
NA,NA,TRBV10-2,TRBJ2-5,TGCGCCAGCAGTGAGATAAGGGGGGAGACCCAGTACTTC,CASSEIRGETQYF